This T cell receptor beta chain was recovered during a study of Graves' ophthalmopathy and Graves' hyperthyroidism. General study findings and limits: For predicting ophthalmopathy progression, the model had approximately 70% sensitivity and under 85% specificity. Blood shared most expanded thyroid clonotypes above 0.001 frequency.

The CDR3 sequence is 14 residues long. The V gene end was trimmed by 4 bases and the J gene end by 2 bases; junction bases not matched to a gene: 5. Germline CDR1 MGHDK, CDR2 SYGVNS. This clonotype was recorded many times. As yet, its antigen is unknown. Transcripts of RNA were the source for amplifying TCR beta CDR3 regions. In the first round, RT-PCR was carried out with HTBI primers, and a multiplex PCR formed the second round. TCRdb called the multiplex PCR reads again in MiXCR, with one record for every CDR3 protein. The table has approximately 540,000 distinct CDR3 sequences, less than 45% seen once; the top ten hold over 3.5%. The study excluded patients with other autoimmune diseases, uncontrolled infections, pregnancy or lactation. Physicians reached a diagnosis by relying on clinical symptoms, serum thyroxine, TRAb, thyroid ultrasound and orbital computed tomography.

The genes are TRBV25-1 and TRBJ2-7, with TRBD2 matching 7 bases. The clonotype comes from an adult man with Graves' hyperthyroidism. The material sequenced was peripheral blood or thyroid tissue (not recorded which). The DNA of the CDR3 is TGTGCCAGCAGTGCAGCGGGAAGACCCTACGAGCAGTACTTC. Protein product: CASSAAGRPYEQYF.